This TCR beta chain derives from a study of blood T cell repertoires in COVID-19. This CDR3 has 14 amino acids. The V and J ends lost 5 bases and 4 bases respectively, with 11 bases between them. Germline loops: CDR1 SGHTA, CDR2 FQGNSA. In the authors' workflow: Cell counts per sample came from amplifying reference gene primers. TCRdb's copy holds only in-frame clones and misses some; the assay was immunoSEQ multiplex PCR. The D gene and trimming were derived from the DNA, and the V and J assignments and clone size from that table. The table lists about 15,000 clones, approximately 83% of them singletons.

The rearrangement uses TRBV7-2 and TRBJ1-4; possibly TRBD1 for D (6 bases). Sequencing was performed on peripheral blood. The TCR sequence derives from a human donor in a cohort sampled during active COVID-19. CDR3 DNA sequence: TGTGCCAGCAGCCCCGGGACATTTAATGAAAAACTGTTTTTT. Translated, it gives CASSPGTFNEKLFF.